This T cell receptor (beta chain) emerged from a study of T cells in women clearing cervical HPV infection. Average input was about 1.2 ug genomic DNA for immunoSEQ TCR beta CDR3 amplification. Some clones are missing from TCRdb's copy, which holds only in-frame ones; the method was immunoSEQ multiplex PCR. Found here are around 38,000 clones; the top ten clones hold about 8%. Note on this clone: Coverage ceases 3 residues before the CDR3 finishes, and the germline J gene fills in the end.

This CDR3 has 17 residues. The germline V and J ends were trimmed by 0 bases and 0 bases, with 15 bases remaining between them. Germline CDR1 reads KGHSH; CDR2 reads LQKENI. Dot-blot hybridization genotyped cervical HPV amplified with MY09/MY11 PCR. J is TRBJ2-7 and V is TRBV18, with D possibly matching TRBD1 (5 bases). This sequence was found in a woman between 18 and 69 years old with a cervical HPV16 infection that either progressed to CIN3+ or cleared (not recorded which). The sequenced material came from blood buffy coat. CDR3 region: CASSPPTRAWDSYEQYF. CDR3 DNA, as far as it was read: TGTGCCAGCTCACCACCAACCAGGGCGTGGGACTCCTACGAG.